This T cell receptor beta chain was sequenced for a study of T-cell reconstitution after alpha-beta-depleted transplantation in children. Unique molecular identifiers featured in how the TCRbeta library was prepared. TCRdb fed the PCR reads into MiXCR, producing one record per CDR3 protein. The sample lists around 600,000 distinct CDR3 sequences, roughly 10% seen once, with less than 4.5% in the top ten. Germline V gives CDR1 MNHNS, CDR2 SASEGT. This CDR3 is 14 amino acids long. Trimming left V 3 bases short and J 10 bases short, with 13 bases between. V usage is TRBV6-1 and J usage is TRBJ1-6; tentative D call: TRBD1 (6 bases). The clonotype was recovered from a human donor who donated a stem cell graft to a child with acute myeloid leukemia. The sequencing used PBMCs from the stem cell graft donor, collected from the stem cell graft. CDR3 loop: CASSDRGAGSPLHF. The DNA of the CDR3 is TGTGCCAGCAGTGACAGGGGCGCGGGGTCACCCCTCCACTTT.